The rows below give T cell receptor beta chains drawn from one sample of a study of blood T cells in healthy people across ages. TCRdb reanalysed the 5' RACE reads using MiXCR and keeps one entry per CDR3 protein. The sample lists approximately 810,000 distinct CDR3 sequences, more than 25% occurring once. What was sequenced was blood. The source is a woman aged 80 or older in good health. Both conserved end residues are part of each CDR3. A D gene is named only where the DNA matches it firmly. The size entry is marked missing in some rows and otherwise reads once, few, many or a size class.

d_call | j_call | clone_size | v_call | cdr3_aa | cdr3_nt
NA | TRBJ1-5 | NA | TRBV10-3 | CAISDRDQPQHF | TGTGCCATCAGCGACAGAGACCAGCCCCAGCATTTT
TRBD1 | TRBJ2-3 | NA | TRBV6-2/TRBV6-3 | CASSYFAGTGGPDTQYF | TGTGCCAGCAGTTACTTTGCCGGGACAGGGGGGCCAGATACGCAGTATTTT
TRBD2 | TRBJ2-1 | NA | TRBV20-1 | CSARDPGTSRMFEQFF | TGCAGTGCTAGAGATCCCGGGACTAGCAGAATGTTTGAGCAGTTCTTC
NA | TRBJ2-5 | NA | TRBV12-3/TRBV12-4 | CANSRQETQYF | TGTGCCAACAGTCGTCAAGAGACCCAGTACTTC
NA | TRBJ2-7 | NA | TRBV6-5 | CARRRGIPNEQYF | TGTGCCAGGCGTCGGGGGATCCCGAACGAGCAGTACTTC
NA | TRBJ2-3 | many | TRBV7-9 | CASTNMVGGHRDTQYF | TGTGCCAGCACCAACATGGTGGGGGGGCATAGAGATACGCAGTATTTT
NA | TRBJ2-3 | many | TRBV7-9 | CASSRNTGSLDTQYF | TGTGCCAGCAGCCGAAATACAGGGAGTTTAGATACGCAGTATTTT
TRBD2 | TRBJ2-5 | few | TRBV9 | CASSVDQTSAETQYF | TGTGCCAGCAGCGTAGACCAGACTAGCGCGGAGACCCAGTACTTC
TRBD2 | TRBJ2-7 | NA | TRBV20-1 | CSACPGLGSGEQYF | TGCAGTGCTTGCCCCGGACTAGGATCGGGCGAGCAGTACTTT
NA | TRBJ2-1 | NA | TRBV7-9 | CASSDTNIHPHNEQFF | TGTGCCAGCAGCGATACGAATATCCACCCGCACAATGAGCAGTTCTTC
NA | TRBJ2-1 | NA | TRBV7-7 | CASSLDRGEYSEQFF | TGTGCTAGCAGCTTAGATCGCGGAGAGTACAGTGAGCAGTTCTTC
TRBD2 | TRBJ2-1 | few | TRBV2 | CASSELAGGFDEQFF | TGTGCCAGCAGTGAACTAGCGGGGGGCTTCGATGAGCAGTTCTTC
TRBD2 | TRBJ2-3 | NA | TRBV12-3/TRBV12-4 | CASNDREGADTQYF | TGTGCCAGCAATGACCGGGAGGGCGCAGATACGCAGTATTTT
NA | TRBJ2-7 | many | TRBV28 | CASIGRDTTYEQYF | TGTGCCAGCATAGGACGGGACACAACCTACGAGCAGTACTTC
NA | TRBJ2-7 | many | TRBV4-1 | CASKVDRNSYEQYF | TGCGCCAGCAAAGTCGACAGGAACTCCTACGAGCAGTACTTC
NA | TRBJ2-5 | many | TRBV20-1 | CSPRAQETQYF | TGCAGTCCAAGGGCCCAAGAGACCCAGTACTTC
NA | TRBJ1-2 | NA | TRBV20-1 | CSARNFGYSAASGHGYTF | TGCAGTGCTAGAAATTTTGGGTACTCGGCAGCCTCCGGACATGGCTACACCTTC
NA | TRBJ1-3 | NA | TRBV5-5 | CASSRASGADGNTIYF | TGTGCCAGCAGCCGGGCCTCGGGGGCAGATGGAAACACCATATATTTT